These T cell receptor beta chains were read from a single sample in a study of blood T cell repertoires in COVID-19. TCRdb's table, derived via immunoSEQ multiplex PCR, lists solely in-frame clones and lacks some. This sample has tens of thousands of clones, with roughly 91% found just once. Sample: peripheral blood. All receptors come from a man between 65 and 85 years old with active COVID-19. The CDR3 runs from the conserved cysteine through the conserved F or W. D genes are given only for firm matches. Expanded clones get a size class; other rows say once, few or many, or leave the size out.

cdr3_length	d_call	v_call	clone_size	j_call	cdr3_aa	cdr3_nt
12	NA	TRBV7-9	NA	TRBJ2-1	CASSKDISEQFF	TGTGCCAGCAGCAAGGACATTAGCGAGCAGTTCTTC
15	TRBD1	TRBV11-2	NA	TRBJ2-1	CASSWTGQTYNEQFF	TGTGCCAGCAGCTGGACAGGGCAGACCTACAATGAGCAGTTCTTC
14	NA	TRBV5-1	NA	TRBJ1-1	CASTLERGNTEAFF	TGCGCCAGCACCCTGGAAAGGGGGAACACTGAAGCTTTCTTT
16	TRBD2	TRBV4-2	once	TRBJ2-7	CASSQDSASGNYEQYF	TGTGCCAGCAGCCAAGACAGCGCCAGCGGGAACTACGAGCAGTACTTC
14	TRBD1	TRBV5-1	once	TRBJ1-2	CASNSGGSYYGYTF	TGCGCCAGCAACTCAGGGGGGAGTTACTATGGCTACACCTTC
15	NA	TRBV19	NA	TRBJ1-2	CASSIPGGSNYGYTF	TGTGCCAGTAGTATTCCTGGCGGGTCTAACTATGGCTACACCTTC
18	TRBD2	TRBV5-1	NA	TRBJ2-1	CASSLETSGRALYNEQFF	TGCGCCAGCAGCTTGGAGACTAGCGGGAGGGCCCTCTACAATGAGCAGTTCTTC
16	TRBD2	TRBV4-1	NA	TRBJ2-1	CASSQGGIGPYNEQFF	TGCGCCAGCAGCCAGGGGGGGATTGGGCCCTACAATGAGCAGTTCTTC
15	TRBD2	TRBV18	NA	TRBJ2-2	CASSPGRREAGELFF	TGTGCCAGCTCACCGGGCCGGCGGGAGGCCGGGGAGCTGTTTTTT
17	TRBD1	TRBV25-1	NA	TRBJ2-1	CASSGLGDRASYNEQFF	TGTGCCAGCAGTGGTCTGGGGGACAGGGCTTCCTACAATGAGCAGTTCTTC
12	NA	TRBV19	NA	TRBJ2-2	CASCAQAGELFF	TGTGCCAGTTGCGCTCAAGCCGGGGAGCTGTTTTTT
16	TRBD1	TRBV19	NA	TRBJ1-2	CASSPPGTGGLRGYTF	TGTGCCAGTAGTCCACCCGGGACAGGGGGTTTAAGGGGCTACACCTTC
16	NA	TRBV2	once	TRBJ1-6	CASSGTPSSYNSPLHF	TGTGCCAGCAGTGGGACACCGAGCTCCTATAATTCACCCCTCCACTTT
15	TRBD1	TRBV5-6	once	TRBJ1-2	CASSPTGTGDYGYTF	TGTGCCAGCAGCCCAACTGGGACAGGGGACTATGGCTACACCTTC
11	NA	TRBV20-1	NA	TRBJ2-3	CSADRSDTQYF	TGCAGTGCGGACAGATCCGATACGCAGTATTTT
18	TRBD2	TRBV4-2	NA	TRBJ2-1	CASSQEGLAGGSYNEQFF	TGTGCCAGCAGCCAAGAAGGACTAGCGGGAGGTTCCTACAATGAGCAGTTCTTC